Listed here is a single T cell receptor (beta chain). The antigen is undetermined. The junction departs from germline at one end; a sequencing error may be responsible. These data come from a study of cytomegalovirus exposure and HLA in healthy donors. Here immunoSEQ multiplex PCR was the method, and the copy in TCRdb shows in-frame clones only, minus some. The sample carries 150,000 to 200,000 clones, around four fifths recorded once. Findings of the study overall: Most sequenced TCRs were rare (though some public TCRs occurred in many donors). Altogether, some 160 TCR beta chains were recorded as cytomegalovirus-associated.

This TCR was sampled from a young man in good health and CMV-seropositive. Input material: PBMCs.

The CDR3 sequence: CASSLAPGGAVETQYF. The CDR3 coding sequence is TGTGCTAGCAGCTTAGCCCCGGGGGGGGCGGTAGAGACCCAGTACTTC. The genes are TRBV7-7 and TRBJ2-5, with TRBD2 matching 8 bases. The germline V gene encodes CDR1 SSHAT and CDR2 FNYEAQ (reference sequence). The CDR3 totals 16 residues. Full variable domain (missing parts from reference TRBV7-7 and TRBJ2-5): GAGVSQSPRYKVTKRGQDVTLRCDPISSHATLYWYQQALGQGPEFLTYFNYEAQPDKSGLPSDRFSAERPEGSISTLTIQRTEQRDSAMYRCASSLAPGGAVETQYFGPGTRLLVL.